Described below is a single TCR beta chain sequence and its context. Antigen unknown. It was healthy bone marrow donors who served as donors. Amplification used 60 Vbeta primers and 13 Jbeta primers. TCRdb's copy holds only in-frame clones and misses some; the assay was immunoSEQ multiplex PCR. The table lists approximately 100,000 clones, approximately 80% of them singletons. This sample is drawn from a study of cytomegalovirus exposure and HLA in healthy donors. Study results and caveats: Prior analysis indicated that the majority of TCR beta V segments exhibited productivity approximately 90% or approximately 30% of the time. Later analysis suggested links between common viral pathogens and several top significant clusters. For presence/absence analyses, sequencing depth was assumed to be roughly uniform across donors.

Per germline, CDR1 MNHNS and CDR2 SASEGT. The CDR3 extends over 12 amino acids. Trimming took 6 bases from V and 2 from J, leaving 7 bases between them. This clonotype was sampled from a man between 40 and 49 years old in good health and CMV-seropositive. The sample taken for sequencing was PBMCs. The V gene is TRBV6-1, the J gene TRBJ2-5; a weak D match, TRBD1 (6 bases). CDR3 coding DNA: TGTGCCAGCAGGACAGGACAAGAGACCCAGTACTTC. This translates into CASRTGQETQYF.